This TCR beta chain was obtained from a study of shared clonotypes between healthy human individuals. Points on this clone: The antigen is undetermined.

V lost 1 base and J 11 bases, leaving 6 bases between the germline ends. The CDR3 contains 11 residues. Germline loops: CDR1 SGHVS, CDR2 FNYEAQ. Regarding the study as a whole: A generally larger estimated richness was seen in naive subsets than in memory subsets. Among several donors, approximately 5.4% of naive CD4 clonotypes were found in common. Expectations were that clonotype sharing among donors would be affected by sequencing depth. It was the non-shared clonotypes that had lower generation probabilities than clonotypes shared by all four donors.

The table came from immunoSEQ multiplex PCR; TCRdb's copy has only in-frame clones and leaves some out. The sample records some 1.1 million clones, approximately 75% being singletons. This receptor was taken from a man between 18 and 35 years old in good health. Some clones in this sample may be carry-over from other donors' samples. The chain links TRBV7-6 to TRBJ2-1; no clear D. Sequenced: memory CD4+ T cells from PBMCs. Sample subset: CD45RA-negative fraction. The CDR3 loop reads CASSLDRKQFF. The CDR3 region has the DNA TGTGCCAGCAGCTTAGACAGAAAGCAGTTCTTC. Variable domain in full (rest from reference TRBV7-6 and TRBJ2-1): GAGVSQSPRYKVTKRGQDVALRCDPISGHVSLYWYRQALGQGPEFLTYFNYEAQQDKSGLPNDRFSAERPEGSISTLTIQRTEQRDSAMYRCASSLDRKQFFGPGTRLTVL.